The rows below give T cell receptor beta chains drawn from one sample of a study of OX40 agonist ivuxolimab in advanced cancers. Some clones are missing from TCRdb's copy, which holds only in-frame ones; the method was immunoSEQ multiplex PCR. Of around 10,000 clones in the sample, roughly 64% were seen once. Sequenced material: CD4+ or CD8+ T cells sorted from blood, taken in a trial of the OX40 agonist ivuxolimab. These receptors all stem from an adult with an advanced solid tumor such as melanoma, head and neck, liver or kidney cancer. CDR3s include the opening cysteine and the closing phenylalanine or tryptophan. Each record gives: clone size, J gene, D gene, V gene, CDR3 protein, CDR3 DNA. A D gene is named only where the DNA matches it firmly. Clone size, where shown, is once, few, many, or a class for clones that have expanded.

-	TRBJ2-7	-	TRBV11-2	CASSQGSGEWYEQYF	TGTGCCAGCAGCCAGGGGAGCGGGGAGTGGTACGAGCAGTACTTC
few	TRBJ1-1	-	TRBV2	CASSDFPEAFF	TGTGCCAGCAGTGATTTTCCCGAAGCTTTCTTT
few	TRBJ2-1	TRBD1	TRBV27	CASSPPGQGAFNEQFF	TGTGCCAGCAGCCCACCGGGGCAGGGGGCCTTTAATGAGCAGTTCTTC
few	TRBJ2-7	-	TRBV7-9	CASSLGGFTSYEQYF	TGTGCCAGCAGCTTAGGCGGGTTCACCTCCTACGAGCAGTACTTC
few	TRBJ2-5	-	TRBV4-1	CASSQDLTDQETQYF	TGCGCCAGCAGCCAAGACCTGACAGACCAAGAGACCCAGTACTTC
few	TRBJ2-7	TRBD1	TRBV7-9	CASSADARGPPYEQYF	TGTGCCAGCAGCGCCGATGCCAGGGGGCCACCCTACGAGCAGTACTTC
-	TRBJ1-5	TRBD1	TRBV4-1	CASSRGQGAQDQPQHF	TGCGCCAGCAGCCGAGGACAGGGGGCACAGGATCAGCCCCAGCATTTT
-	TRBJ2-1	TRBD1	TRBV19	CACKTGGSEQFF	TGTGCCTGCAAGACAGGGGGCTCTGAGCAGTTCTTC
medium-sized	TRBJ2-5	TRBD2	TRBV6-1	CASSEVAGGPGTQYF	TGTGCCAGCAGTGAAGTCGCGGGAGGGCCCGGGACCCAGTACTTC
-	TRBJ2-2	TRBD1	TRBV5-1	CASTTRGQGGTGELFF	TGCGCCAGCACCACGAGAGGACAGGGCGGGACCGGGGAGCTGTTTTTT
-	TRBJ1-2	-	TRBV20-1	CSARVFYGYTF	TGCAGTGCTAGAGTCTTCTATGGCTACACCTTC
-	TRBJ2-1	TRBD1	TRBV11-1	CASSYRGNYNEQFF	TGTGCCAGCAGCTACAGGGGAAACTACAATGAGCAGTTCTTC
-	TRBJ1-5	-	TRBV6-1	CASLSGGAQHF	TGTGCCTCCTTAAGCGGGGGTGCCCAGCATTTT
-	TRBJ1-1	-	TRBV7-9	CASTHYSAEAFF	TGTGCCAGCACACATTACAGCGCTGAAGCTTTCTTT
-	TRBJ2-7	-	TRBV7-9	CASSRQYEQYF	TGTGCCAGCAGTCGACAGTACGAGCAGTACTTC
medium-sized	TRBJ2-7	-	TRBV6-1	CAILLGNSYEQYF	TGTGCCATCCTTCTCGGAAATTCCTACGAGCAGTACTTC
-	TRBJ1-5	-	TRBV27	CASTTLLGGNQPQHF	TGTGCCAGCACCACCCTCTTGGGAGGGAATCAGCCCCAGCATTTT
-	TRBJ2-7	TRBD1	TRBV5-1	CASSLRQGYEQYF	TGCGCCAGCAGCCTTCGACAGGGCTACGAGCAGTACTTC
-	TRBJ1-6	-	TRBV7-6	CASSLGPGNSPLHF	TGTGCCAGCAGCTTAGGGCCGGGGAACTCACCCCTCCACTTT
-	TRBJ1-4	-	TRBV6-1	CASSEASDGKKLFF	TGTGCCAGCAGTGAAGCGTCGGACGGGAAAAAACTGTTTTTT
-	TRBJ1-6	TRBD1	TRBV27	CASTPGGHPNSPLHF	TGTGCCAGCACTCCAGGGGGACACCCTAATTCACCCCTCCACTTT
-	TRBJ2-2	-	TRBV5-1	CASSFGRNTGELFF	TGCGCCAGCAGCTTCGGGCGGAACACCGGGGAGCTGTTTTTT
-	TRBJ1-1	-	TRBV27	CASSLSLGTEAFF	TGTGCCAGCAGTTTATCGTTGGGCACTGAAGCTTTCTTT
few	TRBJ2-2	-	TRBV19	CAQGEVDTGELFF	TGTGCCCAAGGGGAGGTAGACACCGGGGAGCTGTTTTTT
-	TRBJ2-1	-	TRBV27	CASSLFRGVSYNEQFF	TGTGCCAGCAGTTTATTTCGGGGTGTCTCCTACAATGAGCAGTTCTTC
-	TRBJ1-6	-	TRBV14	CASSQGGRTYNSPLHF	TGTGCCAGCAGCCAAGGGGGCAGGACCTATAATTCACCCCTCCACTTT
-	TRBJ2-7	-	TRBV25-1	CASPKRRERSREQYF	TGTGCCAGCCCGAAACGCAGGGAGCGAAGCCGCGAGCAGTACTTC
medium-sized	TRBJ2-3	-	TRBV6-6	CASIFTGRGTDTQYF	TGTGCCAGCATTTTCACAGGGCGGGGCACAGATACGCAGTATTTT
-	TRBJ2-7	-	TRBV7-9	CASSARDSYEQYF	TGTGCCAGCAGCGCCAGGGATTCCTACGAGCAGTACTTC
-	TRBJ2-2	TRBD2	TRBV7-9	CASKTSGENTGELFF	TGTGCCAGCAAGACTAGCGGGGAGAACACCGGGGAGCTGTTTTTT
-	TRBJ2-1	-	TRBV11-2	CASSLVTGPDINEQFF	TGTGCCAGCAGCTTAGTGACAGGCCCCGACATCAATGAGCAGTTCTTC
few	TRBJ2-7	-	TRBV9	CASSQGSAGFYEQYF	TGTGCCAGCAGCCAGGGTAGCGCCGGCTTCTACGAGCAGTACTTC
few	TRBJ2-1	-	TRBV7-6	CASSLDPGFNNEQFF	TGTGCCAGCAGCTTAGACCCCGGATTTAACAATGAGCAGTTCTTC
-	TRBJ2-7	-	TRBV30	CAWSVEVAGLSYEQYF	TGTGCCTGGAGTGTAGAGGTGGCAGGGCTCTCCTACGAGCAGTACTTC
-	TRBJ2-1	-	TRBV13	CASSFNRNEQFF	TGTGCCAGCAGCTTCAATAGGAATGAGCAGTTCTTC
-	TRBJ1-5	-	TRBV28	CASSTAGETQPQHF	TGTGCCAGCTCCACGGCAGGGGAGACTCAGCCCCAGCATTTT
-	TRBJ2-7	-	TRBV7-2	CASSLDRRPHEQYF	TGTGCCAGCAGCCTGGACCGACGACCACACGAGCAGTACTTC
-	TRBJ2-7	TRBD2	TRBV11-1	CASSFAGAYEQYF	TGTGCCAGCAGCTTTGCGGGGGCCTACGAGCAGTACTTC
once	TRBJ2-1	-	TRBV29-1	CSVEGVGNEQFF	TGCAGCGTTGAAGGAGTTGGCAATGAGCAGTTCTTC
-	TRBJ2-3	-	TRBV6-6	CASSYSTGATDTQYF	TGTGCCAGCAGTTACTCGACGGGAGCGACAGATACGCAGTATTTT
-	TRBJ2-7	-	TRBV27	CASSPWTDGGEQYF	TGTGCCAGCAGTCCTTGGACGGACGGGGGCGAGCAGTACTTC
-	TRBJ1-2	-	TRBV23-1	CASSQKDTNYGYTF	TGCGCCAGCAGTCAAAAAGACACTAACTATGGCTACACCTTC
-	TRBJ1-4	-	TRBV7-9	CASSAQAVGVEQEKLFF	TGTGCCAGCAGCGCCCAGGCTGTCGGGGTAGAACAGGAAAAACTGTTTTTT
-	TRBJ1-3	-	TRBV4-3	CASSLFQGSGNTIYF	TGCGCCAGCAGCCTCTTCCAGGGCTCTGGAAACACCATATATTTT
once	TRBJ2-1	TRBD2	TRBV7-3	CASSLGLAAYNEQFF	TGTGCCAGCAGCTTAGGGCTAGCGGCCTACAATGAGCAGTTCTTC